This T cell receptor (beta chain) is from a study of cytomegalovirus exposure and HLA in healthy donors. General observations from the study: Specificity of a few CMV-associated chains for CMV antigens was verified in vitro.

As regards this clone: Its antigen is still unknown.

This cohort consisted of healthy bone marrow donors. PCR involved 60 Vbeta and 13 Jbeta primers. Profiled with immunoSEQ multiplex PCR; TCRdb holds only in-frame clones, not every one. This repertoire shows 150,000 to 200,000 clones, under 85% found once; its top ten account for over 1.5%. The CDR3 extends over 18 amino acids. Looked up from germline, CDR1 is LGHNA and CDR2 is YNFKEQ. V shed 4 bases and J 4 bases; nucleotides not matched to a gene: 11. The chain employs TRBV4-2 and TRBJ2-6, with TRBD1 identical over 9 bases. The sequence was collected from a man between 50 and 59 years old in good health and CMV-seronegative. What was sequenced was PBMCs. The CDR3 DNA is TGTGCCAGCAGCCCTTACGGCGGGACAGGGTTGGGGGCCAACGTCCTGACTTTC. Translating gives CASSPYGGTGLGANVLTF.